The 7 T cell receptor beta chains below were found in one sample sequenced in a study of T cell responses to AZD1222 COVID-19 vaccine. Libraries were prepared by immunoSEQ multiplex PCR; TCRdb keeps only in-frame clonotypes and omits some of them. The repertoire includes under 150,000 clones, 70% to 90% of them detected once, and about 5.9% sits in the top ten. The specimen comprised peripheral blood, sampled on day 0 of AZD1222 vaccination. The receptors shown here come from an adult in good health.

For the CDR3, the DNA is TGTGCCAGCAGCTCTCAGGGATTCTCTGGGGCCAACGTCCTGACTTTC. Translating gives CASSSQGFSGANVLTF. V usage is TRBV11-2 and J usage is TRBJ2-6; possibly TRBD1 for D (5 bases). This CDR3 has 16 residues. V was shortened by 4 bases and J by 0 bases, with 10 bases between the two germline ends. Germline V gives CDR1 SGHAT, CDR2 FQNNGV.

The CDR3 loop is CASSLRTGGNQQYF. CDR3 nucleotides: TGTGCCAGCAGCCTACGGACAGGGGGCAACCAGCAGTACTTC. The gene calls are TRBV7-8 and TRBJ2-7; 11 bases align to TRBD1. Germline V gene sequence: CDR1 SGHVS, CDR2 FQNEAQ. J lost 8 bases, V lost 5 bases, and 8 bases had no gene match. This CDR3 is built from 14 residues.

CDR3 in DNA: TGTGCCAGCAGCCAAGAAGTGACAGGGCCCTACAGCGCTTTCTTT. It encodes CASSQEVTGPYSAFF. V and J are TRBV14 and TRBJ1-1; 7 nucleotides match TRBD1. The germline gives CDR1 SGHDN, CDR2 FVKESK. The CDR3 runs to 15 residues. V lost 0 bases to trimming and J lost 11 bases; unmatched junction nucleotides: 12.

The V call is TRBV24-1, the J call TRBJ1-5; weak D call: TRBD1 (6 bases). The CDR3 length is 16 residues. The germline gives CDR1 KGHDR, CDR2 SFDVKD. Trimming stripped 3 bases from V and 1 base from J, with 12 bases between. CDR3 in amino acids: CATSDGRGSSNQPQHF. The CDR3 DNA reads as TGTGCCACCAGTGATGGCAGGGGATCAAGCAATCAGCCCCAGCATTTT.

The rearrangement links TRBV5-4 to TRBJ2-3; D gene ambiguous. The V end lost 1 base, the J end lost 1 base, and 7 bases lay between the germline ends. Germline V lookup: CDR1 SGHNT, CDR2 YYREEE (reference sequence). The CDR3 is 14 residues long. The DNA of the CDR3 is TGTGCCAGCAGCTTGCGGCAGGGCACAGATACGCAGTATTTT. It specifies CASSLRQGTDTQYF.

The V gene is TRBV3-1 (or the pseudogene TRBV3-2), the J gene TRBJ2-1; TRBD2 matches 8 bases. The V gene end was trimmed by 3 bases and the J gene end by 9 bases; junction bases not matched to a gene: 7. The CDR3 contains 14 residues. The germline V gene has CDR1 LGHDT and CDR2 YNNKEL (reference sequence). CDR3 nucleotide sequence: TGTGCCAGCAGCCACCTATCGACTAGCGCTGAGCAGTTCTTC. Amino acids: CASSHLSTSAEQFF.

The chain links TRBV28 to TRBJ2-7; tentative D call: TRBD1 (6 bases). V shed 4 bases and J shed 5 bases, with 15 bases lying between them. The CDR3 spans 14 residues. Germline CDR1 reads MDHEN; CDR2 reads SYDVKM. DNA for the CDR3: TGTGCCAGCAGTTCCTTTACAGGGTTCAACGAGCAGTACTTC. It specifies CASSSFTGFNEQYF.